This T cell receptor beta chain appears in the sequencing data of a study of blood T cell repertoires in COVID-19. The wider study: Sites in the United States, Italy and Spain provided acute and convalescent COVID-19 samples. PBMCs, B-cell-depleted T cells, or T cells were the source of the cDNA or gDNA that made up the material.

In the source study's methods: For nucleated cells, counts were estimated from reference gene primer amplification. Assay used: immunoSEQ multiplex PCR; TCRdb lists only in-frame clones, some missing. That table supplies the V and J calls and clone size; D and trimming were determined from the DNA. The sample includes over 150,000 clones, roughly 80% of them seen just once. With 2 bases removed from V and 2 bases from J, the gap between germline ends came to 9 bases. Germline CDR1 and CDR2: SQVTM and ANQGSEA. The CDR3 consists of 14 residues. Source material: peripheral blood. The V and J genes are TRBV29-1 and TRBJ2-2, with D uncertain. This sequence originates from a woman aged 80 or older with acute or convalescent COVID-19. CDR3 in amino acids: CSVERDINTGELFF. The CDR3, as DNA: TGCAGCGTTGAACGTGACATAAACACCGGGGAGCTGTTTTTT.